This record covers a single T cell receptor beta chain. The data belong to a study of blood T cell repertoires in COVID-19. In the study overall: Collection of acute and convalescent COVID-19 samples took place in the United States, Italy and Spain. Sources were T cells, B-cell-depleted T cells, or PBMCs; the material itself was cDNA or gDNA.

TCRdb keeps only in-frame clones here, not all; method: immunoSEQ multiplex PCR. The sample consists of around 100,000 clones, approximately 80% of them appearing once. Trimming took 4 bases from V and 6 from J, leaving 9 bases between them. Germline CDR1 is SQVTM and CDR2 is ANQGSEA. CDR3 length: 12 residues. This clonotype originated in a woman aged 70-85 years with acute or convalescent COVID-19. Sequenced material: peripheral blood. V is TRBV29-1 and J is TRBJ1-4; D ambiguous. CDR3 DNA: TGCAGCGTTGGACATCCAGATGAAAAACTGTTTTTT. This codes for CSVGHPDEKLFF.